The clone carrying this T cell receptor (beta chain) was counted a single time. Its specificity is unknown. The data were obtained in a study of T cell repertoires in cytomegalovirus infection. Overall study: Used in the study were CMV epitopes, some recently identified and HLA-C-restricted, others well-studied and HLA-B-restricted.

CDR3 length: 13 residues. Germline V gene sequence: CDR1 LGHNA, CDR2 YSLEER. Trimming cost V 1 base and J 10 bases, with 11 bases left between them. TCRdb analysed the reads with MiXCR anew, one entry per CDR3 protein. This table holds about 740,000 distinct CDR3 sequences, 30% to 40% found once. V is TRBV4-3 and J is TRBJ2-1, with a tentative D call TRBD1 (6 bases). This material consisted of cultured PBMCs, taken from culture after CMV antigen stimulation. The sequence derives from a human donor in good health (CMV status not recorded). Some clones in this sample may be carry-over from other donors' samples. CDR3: CASSQVGASEQFF. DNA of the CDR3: TGCGCCAGCAGCCAAGTGGGGGCCTCGGAGCAGTTCTTC.